This note documents a single TCR beta chain sequence. TCRbeta library construction was performed incorporating unique molecular identifiers. One entry per CDR3 protein, called by TCRdb with MiXCR from the PCR reads. The data hold 200,000 to 300,000 distinct CDR3 sequences, with around 12% observed a single time. These data come from a study of T-cell reconstitution after alpha-beta-depleted transplantation in children. The V gene's germline CDR1 is SQVTM and CDR2 ANQGSEA. The junction had 3 bases not matched to a gene; V was cut back by 5 bases and J by 10 bases. CDR3 length equals 11 residues. Sequencing was performed on PBMCs from the stem cell graft donor, taken from the stem cell graft. The chain has TRBV29-1 and TRBJ2-1; 9 nucleotides align to TRBD2. This receptor was taken from a human donor who donated a stem cell graft to a child with acute lymphoblastic leukemia. CDR3 in amino acids: CSVTLAGEQFF. The CDR3 nucleotides are TGCAGCGTTACGCTAGCGGGGGAGCAGTTCTTC.